Each of the 21 T cell receptor beta chains below was sequenced from the same sample in a study of blood T cell repertoires in COVID-19. The protocol was immunoSEQ multiplex PCR, while the TCRdb copy is restricted to in-frame clones and leaves out a portion. In the table there are around 43,000 clones, over 80% of which are singletons. The sample consisted of peripheral blood. Receptors originate from a woman between 65 and 79 years old with acute or convalescent COVID-19.

This chain links TRBV6-1 with TRBJ2-3, with unresolved D. The CDR3 length is 14 residues. V lost 0 bases to trimming and J lost 6 bases, with 10 bases between them. CDR1 is MNHNS and CDR2 is SASEGT in the germline V gene. The chain's CDR3 is CASSEAVEADTQYF. The CDR3 bases are TGTGCCAGCAGTGAAGCAGTTGAGGCGGATACGCAGTATTTT.

The chain combines TRBV5-1 with TRBJ2-1; 7 positions match TRBD2. The CDR3 consists of 15 residues. V lost 4 bases and J lost 1; bases outside the gene matches: 5. Germline V gene sequence: CDR1 SGHRS, CDR2 YFSETQ. DNA of the CDR3: TGCGCCAGCAGCGACCTAGCGGAGTCCTACAATGAGCAGTTCTTC. It yields the protein CASSDLAESYNEQFF. Combining the CDR3 with reference TRBV5-1 and TRBJ2-1 gives the whole variable domain KAGVTQTPRYLIKTRGQQVTLSCSPISGHRSVSWYQQTPGQGLQFLFEYFSETQRNKGNFPGRFSGRQFSNSRSEMNVSTLELGDSALYLCASSDLAESYNEQFFGPGTRLTVL.

CDR3 nucleotide sequence: TGTGCCAGCAGCTTGACAGGGATTAACACTGAAGCTTTCTTT. Translating it yields CASSLTGINTEAFF. The genes are TRBV7-2 and TRBJ1-1, with 7 bases identical to TRBD1. V shed 3 bases, J shed 2 bases, and the junction held 3 bases outside the gene matches. The germline CDR1 and CDR2 sequences are SGHTA and FQGNSA. The CDR3 has 14 residues.

This chain uses TRBV10-3 with TRBJ2-1; 11 bases map to TRBD2. V shed 10 bases, J shed 8 bases, and the junction held 7 bases outside the gene matches. Germline values: CDR1 ENHRY, CDR2 SYGVKD. This CDR3 region has 13 residues. The CDR3, as DNA: TGTGCCAGTAGCGGGAGGGCCGGCCATGAGCAGTTCTTC. Translating it yields CASSGRAGHEQFF.

The CDR3: CASSGQNTEAFF. CDR3 nucleotide sequence: TGTGCCAGCAGCGGACAGAACACTGAAGCTTTCTTT. The chain joins TRBV2 to TRBJ1-1, with a possible D match to TRBD1 (5 bases). V gave up 6 bases and J gave up 1 base, with 6 bases separating them. CDR1 is SNHLY, CDR2 FYNNEI, per germline. This CDR3 is built from 12 residues.

The chain has TRBV7-2 and TRBJ1-1; D may be TRBD1 (5 bases). This CDR3 is 15 amino acids long. CDR1 and CDR2 from the germline V gene are SGHTA and FQGNSA. Trimming took off 0 bases at V and 6 bases at J, with 14 bases between the two ends. This chain's CDR3 is CASSLASGGNAEAFF. The CDR3 DNA is TGTGCCAGCAGCTTAGCGTCCGGGGGGAATGCTGAAGCTTTCTTT.

CDR3 nucleotide sequence: TGTGCCTCATCAGGGGCTAGTGGGGCCAACGTCCTGACTTTC. Translation gives CASSGASGANVLTF. The chain links TRBV30 to TRBJ2-6; TRBD1 might be the D (6 bases). Per the germline V gene, CDR1 is GTSNPN and CDR2 is SVGIG (reference sequence). This CDR3 has 14 amino acids. The V end lost 7 bases, the J end lost 3 bases, and 13 bases lay between the germline ends.

The rearrangement joins TRBV5-6 to TRBJ2-3; TRBD2 matches at 7 bases. The V gene end was trimmed by 0 bases and the J gene end by 3 bases; junction bases not matched to a gene: 7. This CDR3 contains 16 residues. Germline V gene data show CDR1 as SGHDT and CDR2 as YYEEEE. The CDR3 nucleotides read TGTGCCAGCAGCTTGGTCGGGGGGTCCGGAACAGATACGCAGTATTTT. Protein sequence: CASSLVGGSGTDTQYF.

V and J are TRBV11-3 and TRBJ2-5; TRBD1 is a possible D gene (5 bases). V lost 8 bases, J lost 2 bases, and 9 bases lay in between. Per the germline V gene, CDR1 is SGHNT and CDR2 is YENEEA. The CDR3 is 12 amino acids. The CDR3 spells CASGAAQETQYF. CDR3 DNA sequence: TGTGCCAGCGGGGCAGCGCAAGAGACCCAGTACTTC. Together with reference TRBV11-3 and TRBJ2-5, the CDR3 gives the full variable domain: EAGVVQSPRYKIIEKKQPVAFWCNPISGHNTLYWYLQNLGQGPELLIRYENEEAVDDSQLPKDRFSAERLKGVDSTLKIQPAELGDSAVYLCASGAAQETQYFGPGTRLLVL.

The rearrangement joins TRBV2 to TRBJ1-2; TRBD1 matches 8 bases. V was clipped by 5 bases and J by 7 bases; unmatched bases: 12. Germline CDR1 is SNHLY and CDR2 is FYNNEI. This CDR3 region has 15 residues. CDR3 nucleotide sequence: TGTGCCAGCAGTAGGTTGGACAGGGTTGGGTCTGGCTACACCTTC. The encoded protein is CASSRLDRVGSGYTF.

In its sample, this clone was seen a few times. J is TRBJ2-7 and V is TRBV2; tentatively, D is TRBD1 (6 bases). Between the trimmed V and J ends, which lost 3 bases and 1 base, there was a span of 7 bases. From germline, CDR1 is SNHLY and CDR2 FYNNEI. The CDR3 runs to 13 residues. The CDR3 nucleotides are TGTGCCAGCAGTGACGGACAGTCCTACGAGCAGTACGTC. It translates to CASSDGQSYEQYV.

This chain uses TRBV20-1 with TRBJ1-5, with D perhaps TRBD1 (5 bases). Germline V gene sequence: CDR1 DFQATT, CDR2 SNEGSKA (reference sequence). The CDR3 runs to 11 residues. Trimming removed 5 bases from V and 9 bases from J, with 11 bases in between. The CDR3 spells CSAQLGGPQHF. The DNA for the CDR3 is TGCAGTGCTCAGCTGGGGGGGCCCCAGCATTTT.

This chain connects TRBV6-5 to TRBJ2-7; D is unresolved. Between the trimmed V and J ends, which lost 4 bases and 3 bases, there was a span of 10 bases. The CDR3 runs to 13 residues. Germline V gives CDR1 MNHEY, CDR2 SVGAGI. CDR3 nucleotides: TGTGCCAGCAGTTGGCGAGGATACTACGAGCAGTACGTC. Its protein is CASSWRGYYEQYV.

This rearrangement joins TRBV29-1 to TRBJ1-1; weak D call: TRBD1 (6 bases). This CDR3 spans 12 amino acids. Germline CDR1 is SQVTM and CDR2 is ANQGSEA. The V end was cut by 3 bases, the J end by 5 bases, with 10 bases between. The CDR3 DNA reads as TGCAGCGTTGACGACAGGTTGACTGAAGCTTTCTTT. Its protein product is CSVDDRLTEAFF. The variable domain in full, completed from reference TRBV29-1 and TRBJ1-1, reads SAVISQKPSRDICQRGTSLTIQCQVDSQVTMMFWYRQQPGQSLTLIATANQGSEATYESGFVIDKFPISRPNLTFSTLTVSNMSPEDSSIYLCSVDDRLTEAFFGQGTRLTVV.

The rearrangement joins TRBV5-6 to TRBJ2-6; D uncertain. The CDR3 has 14 amino acids. Trimming removed 9 bases from V and 4 bases from J, with 14 bases in between. Germline lookup yields CDR1 SGHDT and CDR2 YYEEEE. The CDR3 DNA sequence: TGTGCCACCCAAAGAGGTTCAGGGGCCAACGTCCTGACTTTC. Residues: CATQRGSGANVLTF.

Written as DNA, the CDR3 is TGCAGTGCTAGTTACGGGGGTAGCTCCTACGAGCAGTACGTC. Translating gives CSASYGGSSYEQYV. V is TRBV20-1 and J is TRBJ2-7, with D perhaps TRBD2 (6 bases). From germline, CDR1 is DFQATT and CDR2 SNEGSKA (reference sequence). The CDR3 loop spans 14 amino acids. V was shortened by 3 bases and J by 0 bases, with 12 bases between the two germline ends.

Here the CDR3 reads CASSQEGTGKNIQYF. As DNA, the CDR3 is TGCGCCAGCAGCCAAGAGGGGACAGGGAAAAACATTCAGTACTTC. The chain employs TRBV4-3 and TRBJ2-4, with 9 bases lining up with TRBD1. Per the germline V gene, CDR1 is LGHNA and CDR2 is YSLEER. V lost 0 bases and J lost 4; bases outside the gene matches: 1. This CDR3 spans 15 amino acids.

The CDR3 DNA reads TGTGCCAGCAGTTTAAGTTTGGGACAGCCCTTCACAGATACGCAGTATTTT. It is translated as CASSLSLGQPFTDTQYF. The V call is TRBV27, the J call TRBJ2-3; 7 bases map to TRBD1. J lost 2 bases, V lost 2 bases, and 10 bases had no gene match. The germline gives CDR1 MNHEY, CDR2 SMNVEV (reference sequence). This CDR3 has 17 residues.

The chain is built from TRBV19 and TRBJ1-5; 7 nucleotides agree with TRBD1. Looked up from germline, CDR1 is LNHDA and CDR2 is SQIVND (reference sequence). V dropped 1 base and J dropped 7; count of bases not matched to a gene: 10. The CDR3 is 16 residues long. The CDR3 DNA follows: TGTGCCAGTAGTATAGGGGGGACAGAAAATGGCCAGCCCCAGCATTTT. The encoded protein is CASSIGGTENGQPQHF.

The CDR3 nucleotides read TGTGCCAGCAGCCCCGGGGGGAGGGAGACCCAGTACTTC. Amino acids: CASSPGGRETQYF. The chain is built from TRBV5-6 and TRBJ2-5; 7 bases map to TRBD2. The CDR3 is made up of 13 amino acids. Germline CDR1 reads SGHDT; CDR2 reads YYEEEE. Trimming removed 4 bases from V and 5 bases from J; junction bases left unmatched: 5.

This sequence joins TRBV5-1 and TRBJ1-1; 7 positions agree with TRBD1. V shed 2 bases, J shed 4 bases, and the junction held 8 bases outside the gene matches. CDR3 length: 15 amino acids. Germline V CDR1 and CDR2: SGHRS, YFSETQ. The CDR3 loop is CASSFDRVGGTEAFF. The CDR3 coding sequence is TGCGCCAGCAGCTTCGACAGGGTAGGGGGCACTGAAGCTTTCTTT.